This TCR beta chain was identified in a study of technical replicates of blood from several donors. This clone was observed a single time. Assay used: immunoSEQ multiplex PCR; TCRdb lists only in-frame clones, some missing. The repertoire holds about 84,000 clones, with approximately 97% as singletons. Germline-derived CDR1 and CDR2 are MNHEY and SVGAGI. The junction had 1 base not matched to a gene; V was cut back by 2 bases and J by 3 bases. The CDR3 sequence is 13 residues long. This TCR was sampled from a human donor in good health. The gene calls are TRBV6-5 and TRBJ2-7, with 7 bases identical to TRBD1. Sequences were obtained from T cells isolated from PBMCs. CDR3 sequence (DNA): TGTGCCAGCAGTTACGCAGGGGGCTACGAGCAGTACTTC. Amino acid sequence: CASSYAGGYEQYF.